These 28 T cell receptor beta chains originate from one sample sequenced in a study of T-cell memory formation after mild COVID-19. TCRdb reprocessed the 5' RACE reads via MiXCR and lists one record per CDR3 protein. The repertoire holds 200,000 to 250,000 distinct CDR3 sequences, with 8.5% to 9.5% as singletons. Material for sequencing was PBMCs or a T cell subset sorted from them (not recorded which). Every receptor here comes from a man aged 18 to 35 who had mild COVID-19 (a few samples of this study predate the infection). Cell type and time point are not known.

This clonotype was counted ten times or more. The V call is TRBV7-2, the J call TRBJ2-4; D not certain. The germline gives CDR1 SGHTA, CDR2 FQGNSA. The CDR3 totals 13 residues. The germline V and J ends were trimmed by 5 bases and 3 bases, with 8 bases remaining between them. The CDR3 loop is CASSPPGKNIQYF. The CDR3 DNA reads as TGTGCCAGCAGCCCCCCCGGCAAAAACATTCAGTACTTC.

This clonotype has only a few counts. CDR3 nucleotide sequence: TGTGCCAGCAGCAGAACCGGGACTAGCGGGGGAATGCCCAAAAACATTCAGTACTTC. It encodes CASSRTGTSGGMPKNIQYF. The chain has TRBV13 and TRBJ2-4; 14 nucleotides line up with TRBD2. CDR1 and CDR2 (germline): PRHDT, FYEKMQ (reference sequence). With V trimmed by 5 bases and J by 2 bases, 11 bases remained unmatched. This CDR3 has 19 amino acids.

This clonotype showed up just a few times. The chain links TRBV3-1 to TRBJ1-1; no clear D gene. Germline V gene data show CDR1 as LGHDT and CDR2 as YNNKEL (reference sequence). V lost 1 base to trimming and J lost 1 base, with 10 bases between them. This CDR3 is built from 15 residues. The CDR3 sequence: CASSQGVFGNTEAFF. The CDR3 DNA reads TGTGCCAGCAGCCAAGGAGTTTTCGGGAACACTGAAGCTTTCTTT.

The chain uses TRBV12-3 or TRBV12-4 and TRBJ2-7; TRBD1 is a possible D gene (7 bases). The V end was cut by 6 bases, the J end by 5 bases, with 14 bases between. The CDR3 extends over 13 amino acids. The CDR3 DNA follows: TGTGCCAGCAGCCTACTCAGGGGGGACGAGCAGTACTTC. As protein: CASSLLRGDEQYF.

This clonotype was counted between two and nine times. J is TRBJ2-7 and V is TRBV29-1; TRBD1 matches 7 bases. Looked up from germline, CDR1 is SQVTM and CDR2 is ANQGSEA. The CDR3 spans 13 residues. J was trimmed by 4 bases and V by 3 bases; bases with no gene match: 6. CDR3 DNA: TGCAGCGTTGAGGGACAGAGTGATTACGAGCAGTACGTC. This gives the protein CSVEGQSDYEQYV.

The V gene is TRBV20-1, the J gene TRBJ2-7; 7 bases map to TRBD2. J lost 2 bases, V lost 1 base, and 8 bases had no gene match. CDR1 is DFQATT, CDR2 SNEGSKA, per germline (reference sequence). The CDR3 spans 15 residues. CDR3 protein: CSARGAGNPTYEQYF. CDR3 sequence (DNA): TGCAGTGCTAGAGGAGCGGGGAACCCTACCTACGAGCAGTACTTC.

This clonotype has a handful of counts. This chain uses TRBV7-3 with TRBJ2-1, with TRBD2 identical over 12 bases. CDR1 is SGHTA, CDR2 FQGTGA, per germline. The CDR3 loop spans 16 amino acids. With 5 bases clipped from V and 2 bases from J, the junction kept 4 bases outside the gene matches. For the CDR3, the DNA is TGTGCCAGCAGCCCCGCTAGCGGGGGGGCCTACAATGAGCAGTTCTTC. Its protein product is CASSPASGGAYNEQFF.

This clonotype was found a few times. The chain uses TRBV5-1 and TRBJ2-3; D remains ambiguous. The ends were cut back, 0 bases at V and 6 bases at J, with 17 bases in the middle. Germline V gene lookup returns CDR1 SGHRS and CDR2 YFSETQ. The CDR3 runs to 16 residues. The CDR3: CASSLVGLGRADTQYF. The CDR3 DNA reads as TGCGCCAGCAGCTTGGTAGGTCTCGGTCGAGCGGATACGCAGTATTTT.

This clonotype was seen at least ten times. This chain links TRBV7-9 with TRBJ2-4; 8 positions agree with TRBD2. Trimming took 5 bases from V and 0 from J; bases not matched to a gene: 12. Looked up from germline, CDR1 is SEHNR and CDR2 is FQNEAQ (reference sequence). This CDR3 has 18 amino acids. CDR3 protein: CASSLPNPGGVAKNIQYF. The CDR3 bases are TGTGCCAGCAGCCTACCCAACCCGGGGGGGGTAGCCAAAAACATTCAGTACTTC. Full variable domain (remainder filled in from reference TRBV7-9 and TRBJ2-4): DTGVSQNPRHKITKRGQNVTFRCDPISEHNRLYWYRQTLGQGPEFLTYFQNEAQLEKSRLLSDRFSAERPKGSFSTLEIQRTEQGDSAMYLCASSLPNPGGVAKNIQYFGAGTRLSVL.

This clonotype was observed many times. This chain joins TRBV4-2 and TRBJ2-1, with TRBD2 matching over 13 bases. Germline CDR1 and CDR2: LGHNA and YNFKEQ. CDR3 length equals 19 residues. The V segment lost 0 bases and the J segment 8 bases; nucleotides outside the gene matches: 13. In DNA form, the CDR3 reads TGTGCCAGCAGCCAAGACCCGCACAGGACTAGCGGGGGTTGGGATGAGCAGTTCTTC. It codes for CASSQDPHRTSGGWDEQFF.

This clonotype was recorded many times. The rearrangement uses TRBV5-1 and TRBJ2-1; TRBD2 aligns across 9 bases. Germline values: CDR1 SGHRS, CDR2 YFSETQ. This CDR3 region has 15 residues. V dropped 0 bases and J dropped 2; count of bases not matched to a gene: 0. The CDR3 region is CASSLGGGAYNEQFF. The CDR3 DNA reads as TGCGCCAGCAGCTTGGGCGGGGGGGCCTACAATGAGCAGTTCTTC. The full variable domain, its missing parts supplied by reference TRBV5-1 and TRBJ2-1, is KAGVTQTPRYLIKTRGQQVTLSCSPISGHRSVSWYQQTPGQGLQFLFEYFSETQRNKGNFPGRFSGRQFSNSRSEMNVSTLELGDSALYLCASSLGGGAYNEQFFGPGTRLTVL.

The chain has TRBV12-3 or TRBV12-4 and TRBJ2-1; TRBD1 is a possible D gene (5 bases). This CDR3 has 15 residues. Trimming removed 2 bases at V and 1 base at J, with 9 bases between. In nucleotides, the CDR3 is TGTGCCAGCAGTTTAAGGGGTATGTCCTACAATGAGCAGTTCTTC. This encodes CASSLRGMSYNEQFF.

The V gene is TRBV18, the J gene TRBJ1-1; the D is unclear. Trimming cost V 3 bases and J 2 bases, with 10 bases left between them. CDR1 KGHSH and CDR2 LQKENI come from the germline V gene. The CDR3 is 14 residues long. This CDR3 is CASSPTTVNTEAFF. CDR3 sequence (DNA): TGTGCCAGCTCACCGACCACAGTCAACACTGAAGCTTTCTTT.

The chain joins TRBV12-3 or TRBV12-4 to TRBJ1-5; D perhaps matches TRBD1 (5 bases). The V and J ends lost 5 bases and 5 bases respectively, with 13 bases between them. The CDR3 runs to 14 residues. The DNA for the CDR3 is TGTGCCAGCAGTCCGATTGACAGAGATCAGCCCCAGCATTTT. Its translation: CASSPIDRDQPQHF.

The chain carries TRBV6-1 and TRBJ1-6; a weak D match, TRBD1 (5 bases). V lost 8 bases and J 5 bases, leaving 10 bases between the germline ends. CDR1 and CDR2 (germline): MNHNS, SASEGT. The CDR3 is 13 residues long. The CDR3 DNA is TGTGCCAGCCAGGACACAGATAATTCACCCCTCCACTTT. Its protein is CASQDTDNSPLHF.

J is TRBJ1-4 and V is TRBV6-1, with D unresolved. The V gene lost 1 base and the J gene lost 8 bases, with 14 bases spanning the gap. This CDR3 is built from 15 residues. Germline V lookup: CDR1 MNHNS, CDR2 SASEGT. As DNA, the CDR3 is TGTGCCAGCAGTGAAGGAAGAGACATAGCCGAAAAACTGTTTTTT. It is translated as CASSEGRDIAEKLFF.

This clonotype was observed a few times. This sequence joins TRBV28 and TRBJ2-1, with TRBD2 matching over 10 bases. The J segment lost 0 bases and the V segment lost 5 bases, leaving 13 bases of the junction unmatched. Germline V gene data show CDR1 as MDHEN and CDR2 as SYDVKM. The CDR3 sequence is 19 residues long. The CDR3 nucleotides read TGTGCCAGCAGTCTCCCGTATAGCGGGGGGACGAGCTCCTACAATGAGCAGTTCTTC. Amino acids: CASSLPYSGGTSSYNEQFF.

The chain links TRBV24-1 to TRBJ2-2, with 8 bases fitting TRBD1. Germline loops: CDR1 KGHDR, CDR2 SFDVKD. V lost 5 bases and J lost 1; bases outside the gene matches: 5. The CDR3 runs 16 residues. DNA of the CDR3: TGTGCCACCAGTGTCGGAGGACAGGGGAACACCGGGGAGCTGTTTTTT. Its translation is CATSVGGQGNTGELFF.

The table lists this clonotype with a few counts. The chain links TRBV11-3 to TRBJ2-2, with D possibly being TRBD2 (6 bases). The CDR3 spans 14 residues. The germline gives CDR1 SGHNT, CDR2 YENEEA. V was cut by 2 bases and J by 6 bases, with 10 bases left in between. CDR3 bases: TGTGCCAGCAGCTTAATGGCGGGGTCCGGGGAGCTGTTTTTT. Its protein product is CASSLMAGSGELFF.

This chain uses TRBV5-1 with TRBJ2-3, with unresolved D. The germline CDR1 and CDR2 sequences are SGHRS and YFSETQ. CDR3 length: 16 residues. Trimming removed 2 bases at V and 1 base at J, with 14 bases between. CDR3 in amino acids: CASSLWSGLGTDTQYF. In nucleotides, the CDR3 is TGCGCCAGCAGCTTATGGTCGGGCTTGGGCACAGATACGCAGTATTTT.

This clonotype has only a few counts. The genes are TRBV4-1 and TRBJ1-5; D is unclear. This CDR3 comprises 15 residues. CDR1 and CDR2 from the germline V gene are MGHRA and YSYEKL. V was pared by 0 bases and J by 1 base, with 7 bases between. In DNA, the CDR3 is TGCGCCAGCAGCCAAGATGGTTTGAGCAATCAGCCCCAGCATTTT. Protein: CASSQDGLSNQPQHF.

Ten or more counts support this clonotype. The rearrangement links TRBV24-1 to TRBJ2-5; 8 bases match TRBD2. The germline gives CDR1 KGHDR, CDR2 SFDVKD. The ends lost 4 bases at V and 0 bases at J; junction bases unmatched: 6. This CDR3 spans 16 amino acids. CDR3 in amino acids: CATSEGLLADQETQYF. In DNA, the CDR3 is TGTGCCACCAGTGAGGGGTTACTAGCGGACCAAGAGACCCAGTACTTC.

The sample holds many counts of this clonotype. The rearrangement links TRBV4-1 to TRBJ2-3; maybe TRBD1 (5 bases). The CDR3 loop spans 14 amino acids. V shed 1 base and J shed 4 bases, with 9 bases lying between them. CDR1 and CDR2 (germline): MGHRA, YSYEKL. The CDR3 DNA follows: TGCGCCAGCAGCCAAGTAGGGGTCGCAGATACGCAGTATTTT. It specifies CASSQVGVADTQYF.

This clonotype appeared a few times. J is TRBJ2-7 and V is TRBV20-1; TRBD2 agrees at 12 bases. CDR1 and CDR2 from the germline V gene are DFQATT and SNEGSKA (reference sequence). The CDR3 runs 15 residues. V was clipped by 6 bases and J by 3 bases; unmatched bases: 9. In DNA, the CDR3 is TGCAGTGCCCACCTCCTAGCGGGGGGGCTCTACGAGCAGTACTTC. Amino acids: CSAHLLAGGLYEQYF.

In this sample, this clonotype turned up a few times. The chain is built from TRBV7-7 and TRBJ2-7; 9 bases align to TRBD1. CDR3 length: 12 residues. The V segment lost 5 bases and the J segment 7 bases; nucleotides outside the gene matches: 3. Germline values: CDR1 SSHAT, CDR2 FNYEAQ (reference sequence). CDR3 loop: CASSIDRGEQYF. CDR3 nucleotides: TGTGCCAGCAGCATCGACAGGGGGGAGCAGTACTTC.

This clonotype was seen a handful of times. This chain links TRBV20-1 with TRBJ1-1; no clear D gene. CDR1 and CDR2 (germline): DFQATT, SNEGSKA (reference sequence). Trimming shortened V by 0 bases and J by 2 bases, and 10 bases separated the two germline ends. This CDR3 has 14 amino acids. CDR3 in amino acids: CSARDPGTNTEAFF. The CDR3 coding sequence is TGCAGTGCTAGAGATCCGGGAACAAACACTGAAGCTTTCTTT.

This clonotype was counted only a few times. The rearrangement uses TRBV27 and TRBJ2-1; TRBD2 agrees at 13 bases. Germline-derived CDR1 and CDR2 are MNHEY and SMNVEV (reference sequence). The CDR3 is made up of 15 amino acids. V shed 6 bases and J 6 bases; nucleotides not matched to a gene: 5. CDR3: CASSQGTSGTNEQFF. CDR3 sequence (DNA): TGTGCCAGCAGCCAGGGGACTAGCGGGACCAATGAGCAGTTCTTC.

This clonotype occurred a few times. The chain has TRBV5-1 and TRBJ2-6, with TRBD2 matching over 7 bases. Germline V gives CDR1 SGHRS, CDR2 YFSETQ. V trimming: 2 bases; J trimming: 0 bases; junction bases outside the gene matches: 8. The CDR3 contains 18 residues. The CDR3 DNA sequence: TGCGCCAGCAGCTTCTTTCTAGCGGATAGCTCTGGGGCCAACGTCCTGACTTTC. This encodes CASSFFLADSSGANVLTF.